This is a list of T cell receptor beta chains from one sample in a study of CD8 T cells in ankylosing spondylitis. TCRdb used MiXCR to reprocess the 5' RACE reads, holding one entry per CDR3 protein. This repertoire shows about 200,000 distinct CDR3 sequences, over 10% found once; its top ten account for more than 15%. Sequencing was done on a sample of blood, either unsorted or a sorted T cell fraction (not recorded which). The receptors were sampled from a male donor with ankylosing spondylitis or in good health (not recorded which). The CDR3 runs from the conserved cysteine through the conserved F or W.

V	length	J	CDR3
TRBV27	16	TRBJ2-1	CASSLLTSGSFYEQFF
TRBV6-5	15	TRBJ1-1	CASSSTLGRVTEAFF
TRBV7-9	16	TRBJ2-1	CASSLVRGSSYNEQFF
TRBV5-1	12	TRBJ2-1	CASSFNYNEQFF
TRBV2	16	TRBJ2-1	CASSAGQGTSYNEQFF
TRBV6-6	13	TRBJ2-7	CASTTGTSDEQYF
TRBV5-6	13	TRBJ2-7	CASSVSGSREQYF
TRBV29-1	17	TRBJ2-1	CSVEGARGRGFDNEQFF
TRBV29-1	17	TRBJ2-7	CSVVDRGGDGFAYEQYF
TRBV20-1	14	TRBJ1-5	CSAGYRGRFQPQHF
TRBV7-9	15	TRBJ1-2	CASSPGVGTNYGYTF
TRBV20-1	15	TRBJ2-7	CSALMGGQGDYEQYF
TRBV10-3	11	TRBJ1-2	CAIKDYYGYTF
TRBV4-1	13	TRBJ1-2	CASSSDSDFGYTF
TRBV9	14	TRBJ2-7	CASSVDRTAHEQYF
TRBV2	14	TRBJ1-3	CASRPTGFGNTIYF
TRBV19	17	TRBJ2-3	CASSSLTRYSGTDTQYF
TRBV12-3/TRBV12-4	13	TRBJ2-7	CASTDSRSYEQYF
TRBV5-5	14	TRBJ2-1	CASSPWGQGNEQFF
TRBV7-8	14	TRBJ2-7	CASSTWTGSYEQYF
TRBV5-1	14	TRBJ2-7	CASSFRTEKDEQYF
TRBV29-1	13	TRBJ1-2	CSVEDGSNYGYTF
TRBV10-3	10	TRBJ1-1	CAIKATEAFF
TRBV10-3	13	TRBJ1-4	CAISERGNEKLFF
TRBV16	14	TRBJ1-1	CASSVAPPGTEAFF
TRBV6-5	14	TRBJ1-1	CASSYSMGVSEAFF
TRBV27	12	TRBJ1-1	CASRGVPAEAFF
TRBV5-8	16	TRBJ2-5	CASSLGGSWYQETQYF
TRBV7-9	13	TRBJ2-3	CASSADRTDTQYF
TRBV27	15	TRBJ2-2	CASSSQGVATGELFF
TRBV5-1	14	TRBJ1-1	CASSFDGLNTEAFF
TRBV12-3/TRBV12-4	14	TRBJ1-1	CASSLTATNTEAFF
TRBV5-1	15	TRBJ2-7	CASSSRQEREHEQYF
TRBV6-5	15	TRBJ1-2	CASSYSQGGNYGYTF
TRBV7-9	14	TRBJ2-7	CASSLPGQIYEQYF
TRBV27	16	TRBJ2-1	CASSTRLAGGNNEQFF
TRBV7-9	15	TRBJ2-1	CASSLSILGQFGQFF
TRBV5-1	15	TRBJ2-3	CASTDLGGGTDTQYF
TRBV6-5	16	TRBJ2-1	CASSYSSLAGDNEQFF
TRBV4-1	15	TRBJ2-7	CASSQGPDRGHEQYF
TRBV27	13	TRBJ2-7	CASSWAPSREQYF
TRBV5-1	14	TRBJ1-5	CASSLAAGHQPQHF
TRBV2	13	TRBJ2-1	CASSEGTGREQFF
TRBV12-3/TRBV12-4	13	TRBJ2-5	CASSHQYQETQYF
TRBV10-3	13	TRBJ1-1	CAISDTLNTEAFF
TRBV12-3/TRBV12-4	14	TRBJ2-2	CASSLWGSTGELFF
TRBV5-1	11	TRBJ2-1	CASSLHNEQFF
TRBV27	15	TRBJ2-4	CASSSGTSGENIQYF
TRBV6-5	17	TRBJ2-5	CASSYSYPEVAKETQYF
TRBV6-5	16	TRBJ2-3	CASSYSETGDTDTQYF
TRBV10-2	12	TRBJ2-3	CASRGGTDTQYF
TRBV4-1	14	TRBJ1-1	CASRAADSNTEAFF
TRBV2	16	TRBJ2-1	CASSPLTGSPYNEQFF
TRBV15	14	TRBJ2-7	CATSRDRVSYEQYF
TRBV3-1	17	TRBJ2-1	CASSPDRGLSSYNEQFF
TRBV11-2	18	TRBJ2-1	CASSLGTGTSGPSGEQFF
TRBV5-1	11	TRBJ2-2	CASQKSGELFF
TRBV20-1	14	TRBJ2-1	CSARGQESYNEQFF
TRBV3-1	18	TRBJ1-2	CASSQRTGGPFGVYGYTF
TRBV20-1	14	TRBJ2-7	CSASIGEDSAEQYF